The rows below give T cell receptor beta chains drawn from one sample of a study of Ad26.COV2.S vaccination and SARS-CoV-2 variants. The data were produced by immunoSEQ multiplex PCR, yet TCRdb's version contains in-frame clones alone and is incomplete. The profile shows 300,000 to 400,000 clones, 90% of them singletons. Sample: peripheral blood, taken in a trial of Ad26.COV2.S vaccine versus placebo. All receptors come from a person aged 18-65 years who received the Ad26.COV2.S COVID-19 vaccine or a placebo. CDR3s include the opening cysteine and the closing phenylalanine or tryptophan. The D gene is left open where the match is weak. Clone size is not always given. Where it is, it says once, few, many or a class for expanded clones.

>TRBV6-2/TRBV6-3|NA|NA|TRBJ1-1
TGTGCCAGCAGTTACCCGGTGAACACTGAAGCTTTCTTT
CASSYPVNTEAFF
>TRBV20-1|NA|NA|TRBJ1-2
TGCAGTGCTGGTGGGGGGGTAGTTGGCTACACCTTC
CSAGGGVVGYTF
>TRBV5-1|once|NA|TRBJ1-6
TGCGCCAGCAGCCCTCAGGACCCCGGTAATTCACCCCTCCACTTT
CASSPQDPGNSPLHF
>TRBV27|NA|TRBD1|TRBJ2-3
TGTGCCAGCAGTCCCAGGACAGGGCTAGGCCCAGATACGCAGTATTTT
CASSPRTGLGPDTQYF
>TRBV15|once|TRBD1|TRBJ1-5
TGTGCCACCAGCAGGGGGGAGACAGGGAAAGGTAGCAATCAGCCCCAGCATTTT
CATSRGETGKGSNQPQHF
>TRBV10-3|NA|NA|TRBJ2-1
TGTGCCATCAGTGAGTCGCAAGGGTTCAATGAGCAGTTCTTC
CAISESQGFNEQFF
>TRBV12-5|NA|TRBD1|TRBJ1-2
TGTGCTAGTGGCCAAGACAGGGTCTTTGGCTACACCTTC
CASGQDRVFGYTF
>TRBV28|NA|NA|TRBJ1-1
TGTGCCAGCAGTTTTATCGGCATTGAAGCTTTCTTT
CASSFIGIEAFF
>TRBV19|once|TRBD1|TRBJ1-2
TGTGCCAGTAGTATGAAGTACAGGGGGCCACCGTCAATAGGCTACACCTTC
CASSMKYRGPPSIGYTF
>TRBV6-5|NA|NA|TRBJ1-1
TGTGCCAGCAGTTACGTGGGGACGGGTGGGAACACTGAAGCTTTCTTT
CASSYVGTGGNTEAFF
>TRBV14|NA|NA|TRBJ2-5
TGTGCCAGCAGCCGCAATACAGTCTTCCAAGAGACCCAGTACTTC
CASSRNTVFQETQYF
>TRBV6-2/TRBV6-3|NA|NA|TRBJ1-1
TGTGCCAGCAGTTACTCAAGGGTCCGGGCTGAAGCTTTCTTT
CASSYSRVRAEAFF
>TRBV7-2|NA|NA|TRBJ1-6
TGTGCCAGCAGCCCCGGACAGCATAATTCACCCCTCCACTTT
CASSPGQHNSPLHF
>TRBV19|NA|TRBD2|TRBJ2-1
TGTGCCAGTAGTATAATGAGGACTAGCGCACATGAGCAGTTCTTC
CASSIMRTSAHEQFF
>TRBV15|NA|TRBD2|TRBJ2-3
TGTGCCACGACCAGCGGGGTAACAGATACGCAGTATTTT
CATTSGVTDTQYF
>TRBV6-1|NA|NA|TRBJ1-5
TGTGCCAGCAGTGAAGCAGCGGCGGAGGCCCAGCATTTT
CASSEAAAEAQHF
>TRBV13|NA|NA|TRBJ1-3
TGTGCCAGCAGCTTCAGGGGCCTATCTGGAAACACCATATATTTT
CASSFRGLSGNTIYF
>TRBV7-3|NA|NA|TRBJ1-1
TGTGCCAGCAGCTCGCTCCGGGGGCTTGCAGCTTTCTTT
CASSSLRGLAAFF
>TRBV27|NA|NA|TRBJ1-1
TGTGCCAGCAGTTTTGCGGGGGGGGAGGGGCAGGCTGAAGCTTTCTTT
CASSFAGGEGQAEAFF
>TRBV11-2|NA|NA|TRBJ2-3
TGTGCCAGCAGCTCAACAACAGATACGCAGTATTTT
CASSSTTDTQYF
>TRBV3-1/TRBV3-2|NA|NA|TRBJ1-2
TGTGCCAGCAGCCAAGAACGGGTTTATGGCTACACCTTC
CASSQERVYGYTF
>TRBV3-1/TRBV3-2|few|NA|TRBJ1-2
TGTGCCAGCAGCATTACAGGGTTTAATGGCTACACCTTC
CASSITGFNGYTF
>TRBV11-2|NA|NA|TRBJ2-2
TGTGCCAGCAGCCAGGCGCGGGGGCTGGGCACCGGGGAGCTGTTTTTT
CASSQARGLGTGELFF
>TRBV21-1|NA|NA|TRBJ1-2
TGTGCCAACTTAGGGCGGGGACAGGGGTCCAACTATGGCTACACCTTC
CANLGRGQGSNYGYTF
>TRBV19|NA|NA|TRBJ1-1
TGTGCCAGTAGTATGGGGCCCGTTACACGACGGAACACTGAAGCTTTCTTT
CASSMGPVTRRNTEAFF
>TRBV9|NA|TRBD2|TRBJ2-5
TGTGCCAGCAGCACTTCTAGCGGGGGAAAGGAAGAGACCCAGTACTTC
CASSTSSGGKEETQYF
>TRBV11-3|NA|NA|TRBJ2-3
TGTGCCAGCAGCCCAGGGACCACAGATACGCAGTATTTT
CASSPGTTDTQYF
>TRBV9|NA|NA|TRBJ2-3
TGTGCCAGCAGCGTTCTCCCCTACACAGATACGCAGTATTTT
CASSVLPYTDTQYF
>TRBV3-1/TRBV3-2|NA|NA|TRBJ2-2
TGTGCCAGCAGCCTCTCGGGACTGGGAACGAACACCGGGGAGCTGTTTTTT
CASSLSGLGTNTGELFF
>TRBV5-1|NA|NA|TRBJ1-1
TGCGCCAGCAGCTTTGGGCCCTCGAACACTGAAGCTTTCTTT
CASSFGPSNTEAFF
>TRBV10-2|NA|NA|TRBJ1-5
TGCGCCAGCAGTTTAGCAGATACCTGGTCCCAGCATTTT
CASSLADTWSQHF